The present TCR beta chain was sequenced within a study of technical replicates of blood from a handful of donors. The CDR3 extends over 15 amino acids. The V segment lost 5 bases and the J segment 2 bases; nucleotides outside the gene matches: 7. Germline CDR1 and CDR2: SEHNR and FQNEAQ (reference sequence). Some clones are missing from TCRdb's copy, which holds only in-frame ones; the method was immunoSEQ multiplex PCR. The sample gives about 80,000 clones, around 92% of which show up once; 0.41% is in the top ten. V and J are TRBV7-9 and TRBJ2-7; TRBD2 matches at 9 bases. This receptor was identified in a human donor in good health. Sequencing used T cells isolated from PBMCs. The CDR3 DNA sequence: TGTGCCAGCAGCCTCAGCGGGAGGAGCCCCTACGAGCAGTACTTC. It is translated as CASSLSGRSPYEQYF. Full variable domain (remainder filled in from reference TRBV7-9 and TRBJ2-7): DTGVSQNPRHKITKRGQNVTFRCDPISEHNRLYWYRQTLGQGPEFLTYFQNEAQLEKSRLLSDRFSAERPKGSFSTLEIQRTEQGDSAMYLCASSLSGRSPYEQYFGPGTRLTVT.